The 11 T cell receptor beta chains presented below share a single source sample, sequenced in a study of blood T cell repertoires in COVID-19. TCRdb's table, derived via immunoSEQ multiplex PCR, lists solely in-frame clones and lacks some. The sample comprises fewer than 250,000 clones, roughly 82% of which are singletons, and about 4.8% rests with the top ten. What was sequenced was peripheral blood. The receptors come from a woman aged 65 to 85 with acute or convalescent COVID-19.

The rearrangement joins TRBV15 to TRBJ1-2; the match to TRBD1 covers 9 bases. Germline V lookup: CDR1 LNHNV, CDR2 YYDKDF (reference sequence). The CDR3 is 15 residues long. The junction had 4 bases not matched to a gene; V was cut back by 0 bases and J by 5 bases. The CDR3 bases are TGTGCCACCAGCAGAGATAGGGGACAGGGTTATGGCTACACCTTC. Its protein product is CATSRDRGQGYGYTF.

The gene calls are TRBV7-9 and TRBJ1-1, with 11 bases that match TRBD1. Germline assignment: CDR1 SEHNR and CDR2 FQNEAQ (reference sequence). CDR3 size: 17 residues. V dropped 5 bases and J dropped 0; count of bases not matched to a gene: 8. The CDR3 DNA reads as TGTGCCAGCAGCCCAGGACAGGGGGCGCCCCTGAACACTGAAGCTTTCTTT. Encoded protein: CASSPGQGAPLNTEAFF.

The V and J genes are TRBV7-2 and TRBJ1-2; 7 bases are a match to TRBD1. The CDR3 covers 13 residues. With V trimmed by 4 bases and J by 5 bases, 4 bases remained unmatched. CDR1 and CDR2 (germline): SGHTA, FQGNSA. The CDR3 DNA follows: TGTGCCAGCAGCTGGGGACAGTTTTATGGCTACACCTTC. Its translation is CASSWGQFYGYTF.

The CDR3 bases are TGCGCCAGCAGCTTGTTACAGGGGGCGGAAAAACTGTTTTTT. Protein product: CASSLLQGAEKLFF. This chain connects TRBV5-1 to TRBJ1-4, with 9 bases matching TRBD1. Losses at the gene ends were 1 base for V and 8 bases for J; bases not matched to a gene: 3. CDR3 length: 14 residues. Germline V gene sequence: CDR1 SGHRS, CDR2 YFSETQ. The variable domain in full, with the rest retrieved from reference TRBV5-1 and TRBJ1-4, is KAGVTQTPRYLIKTRGQQVTLSCSPISGHRSVSWYQQTPGQGLQFLFEYFSETQRNKGNFPGRFSGRQFSNSRSEMNVSTLELGDSALYLCASSLLQGAEKLFFGSGTQLSVL.

This chain joins TRBV6-1 and TRBJ1-2; D not certain. Trimming took 3 bases from V and 2 from J, leaving 4 bases between them. Germline assignment: CDR1 MNHNS and CDR2 SASEGT. CDR3 size: 12 residues. The CDR3 DNA reads TGTGCCAGCAGTGACAGGAACTATGGCTACACCTTC. It specifies CASSDRNYGYTF.

This CDR3 reads CASSPKDGRTSGYTF. The CDR3 DNA reads as TGTGCCAGCAGTCCGAAAGACGGACGGACTTCTGGCTACACCTTC. This chain connects TRBV27 to TRBJ1-2; D ambiguous. V dropped 5 bases and J dropped 7 bases, with 20 bases sitting between them. CDR1 MNHEY and CDR2 SMNVEV come from the germline V gene (reference sequence). This CDR3 spans 15 amino acids.

Remarks on this clone: Other nucleotide sequences from this sample produce the same CDR3. CDR3 amino acids: CASSQVGGYEQYF. The CDR3 nucleotides are TGTGCCAGCAGCCAAGTGGGGGGATACGAGCAGTACTTC. The chain links TRBV3-1 (or the pseudogene TRBV3-2) to TRBJ2-7, with a tentative D call TRBD2 (6 bases). Deletions cut 1 base from V and 4 bases from J, with 8 bases between. Germline V gene sequence: CDR1 LGHDT, CDR2 YNNKEL (reference sequence). This CDR3 comprises 13 residues.

This clone was detected only once. The chain employs TRBV11-2 and TRBJ2-5, with 8 nucleotides matching TRBD2. The CDR3 runs 15 residues. CDR1 and CDR2 from the germline V gene are SGHAT and FQNNGV. Trimming took 2 bases from V and 2 from J; bases not matched to a gene: 4. In DNA, the CDR3 is TGTGCCAGCAGCTTAATTAGCGGGGAACAAGAGACCCAGTACTTC. It translates to CASSLISGEQETQYF.

This sequence joins TRBV9 and TRBJ1-2; the D is unclear. The CDR3 is made up of 15 amino acids. Trimming removed 0 bases at V and 4 bases at J, with 13 bases between. Per germline, CDR1 SGDLS and CDR2 YYNGEE. CDR3: CASSVDPGRPYGYTF. In DNA form, the CDR3 reads TGTGCCAGCAGCGTAGACCCGGGTCGTCCCTATGGCTACACCTTC.

The V and J genes are TRBV19 and TRBJ1-5, with D possibly TRBD1 on 5 matching bases. The CDR3 covers 15 residues. Germline-derived CDR1 and CDR2 are LNHDA and SQIVND (reference sequence). Trimming took 3 bases from V and 4 from J, leaving 13 bases between them. CDR3: CASSMSRQTNQPQHF. CDR3 in DNA: TGTGCCAGTAGTATGTCCCGACAGACTAATCAGCCCCAGCATTTT.

V usage is TRBV6-2 or TRBV6-3 and J usage is TRBJ2-5, with unresolved D. From germline, CDR1 is MNHEY and CDR2 SVGEGT. The CDR3 extends over 14 amino acids. The V and J ends lost 6 bases and 6 bases respectively, with 17 bases between them. The CDR3 spells CASSRPRGAQTQYF. CDR3 sequence (DNA): TGTGCCAGCAGCCGCCCTAGAGGCGCGCAGACCCAGTACTTC.